Listed below are T cell receptor beta chains from one sample, sequenced in a study of cytomegalovirus exposure and HLA in healthy donors. Using immunoSEQ multiplex PCR, the repertoire was profiled, and TCRdb retains in-frame clones only, with some absent. The table has some 150,000 clones, approximately 79% seen once. Specimen: PBMCs. The origin of the receptors is a man between 60 and 70 years old in good health and CMV-seronegative. CDR3s include the opening cysteine and the closing phenylalanine or tryptophan. A D gene is named only where the DNA matches it firmly.

j_call d_call v_call cdr3_aa
TRBJ1-4 NA TRBV10-3 CAISGRGANEKLFF
TRBJ2-5 TRBD1 TRBV2 CASSEQGAGETQYF
TRBJ1-5 TRBD1 TRBV19 CASRGQVDQPQHF
TRBJ1-5 TRBD1 TRBV19 CASSANWTGVGNQPQHF
TRBJ2-5 NA TRBV30 CAWGRVTETQYF
TRBJ2-7 NA TRBV7-9 CASSLVTGSDEQYF
TRBJ1-2 NA TRBV5-1 CASSLRVASRGYTF
TRBJ2-7 TRBD1 TRBV7-7 CASSPGTVPYEQYF
TRBJ2-5 TRBD2 TRBV7-2 CASSFPTSGAETQYF
TRBJ2-7 NA TRBV27 CASRLQSGHNSYEQYF
TRBJ2-1 TRBD2 TRBV28 CASTQGLAGLNEQFF
TRBJ2-1 NA TRBV9 CASSVAGETLYNEQFF
TRBJ2-2 NA TRBV11-3 CASSLARDGELFF
TRBJ2-5 NA TRBV5-1 CASSLDEGRETQYF
TRBJ1-1 NA TRBV27 CASSLRGRGTEAFF
TRBJ1-2 NA TRBV5-6 CASQLDRLGYGYTF
TRBJ2-5 NA TRBV4-3 CASSQDPQGQETQYF
TRBJ2-5 TRBD2 TRBV15 CATSRDRASGQETQYF
TRBJ1-4 NA TRBV4-2 CASSQGGRAGEKLFF
TRBJ2-2 TRBD1 TRBV30 CASHRGRGSGELFF
TRBJ1-2 NA TRBV16 CASSQSKTGGDGYTF
TRBJ2-5 NA TRBV28 CASSLTLAGWEETQYF
TRBJ2-5 TRBD1 TRBV29-1 CSVEEAGGEWETQYF
TRBJ2-2 NA TRBV29-1 CSGGEPNTGELFF
TRBJ2-7 TRBD1 TRBV27 CASSVNPGQVFSYEQYF
TRBJ2-1 NA TRBV5-6 CASSRRLGLGSEQFF
TRBJ2-3 NA TRBV6-4 CASSSGWRQYF
TRBJ2-1 NA TRBV11-3 CASSLARLGEQFF
TRBJ2-3 NA TRBV27 CASSFPEDTQYF